A selection of T cell receptor beta chains follows, all from one sample in a study of T cell changes during pregnancy in multiple sclerosis. Libraries were prepared by immunoSEQ multiplex PCR; TCRdb keeps only in-frame clonotypes and omits some of them. The sample holds tens of thousands of clones; over 85% are singletons and the top ten take roughly 1.3%. The starting material was peripheral blood, obtained in the second trimester of pregnancy. These receptors all stem from a female donor with multiple sclerosis, enrolled in a pregnancy study. Each CDR3 is given with its conserved first and last residue. Not every row has a clone size; where given, it reads once, few, many or a size class.

J gene,clone size,V gene,CDR3 protein
TRBJ2-1,NA,TRBV4-3,CASSQDLPSGSKNEQFF
TRBJ1-5,NA,TRBV6-6,CASRAQGARSQPQHF
TRBJ1-6,NA,TRBV5-6,CASSGRVSRSPLHF
TRBJ2-1,once,TRBV5-1,CASSLRTGEAYNEQFF
TRBJ1-2,NA,TRBV29-1,CSVANQGGYTF
TRBJ1-1,NA,TRBV15,CATSRAQGAEAFF
TRBJ1-1,NA,TRBV6-6,CASSYHAVATEAFF
TRBJ1-1,NA,TRBV19,CASTLRGGQGPNTEAFF
TRBJ2-3,NA,TRBV11-3,CASSLGAGSSRDTQYF
TRBJ2-1,NA,TRBV19,CASSFSGSEVEQFF
TRBJ2-1,NA,TRBV9,CASSPGLASNEQFF
TRBJ1-5,NA,TRBV18,CASSPSQGQPQHF
TRBJ2-7,NA,TRBV10-3,CAISEDVGLEGHEQYF
TRBJ1-4,NA,TRBV5-5,CASSSSPRVGEKLFF
TRBJ1-2,NA,TRBV11-2,CASSLWGSNYGYTF
TRBJ1-3,NA,TRBV13,CASSLRPKVQAYAGGNTIYF
TRBJ1-2,NA,TRBV12-2,CASRAAPNYGYTF
NA,NA,TRBV5-1,CASSLTTSGTYEQYF
TRBJ1-5,NA,TRBV7-9,CASSLGAHQPQHF
TRBJ2-7,NA,TRBV28,CASSQGRSYEQYF
TRBJ2-1,NA,TRBV7-9,CASSWASAYNEQFF
TRBJ2-2,NA,TRBV15,CASSTAGGRNTGELFF
TRBJ2-2,NA,TRBV5-4,CASSFRQGTITGELFF
TRBJ2-7,NA,TRBV7-3,CASTTSPLGLEQYF
TRBJ2-6,NA,TRBV2,CASSPSAPGANVLTF
TRBJ2-3,NA,TRBV11-2,CASSWGTGRSSDTQYF
TRBJ1-4,NA,TRBV11-2,CASSLGSGGEEKLFF
TRBJ2-1,NA,TRBV4-1,CASSQDWGLAGVNEQFF
TRBJ2-1,NA,TRBV4-2,CASSQNGLAGRNEQFF
TRBJ1-1,NA,TRBV30,CAWSQGEGTEAFF
TRBJ2-3,NA,TRBV14,CASSYGREVDTQYF
TRBJ1-1,few,TRBV6-1,CASSERGNTEAFF
TRBJ1-2,NA,TRBV7-9,CASSLSRGRDGYTF
TRBJ1-2,many,TRBV18,CASSQEQGSNYGYTF